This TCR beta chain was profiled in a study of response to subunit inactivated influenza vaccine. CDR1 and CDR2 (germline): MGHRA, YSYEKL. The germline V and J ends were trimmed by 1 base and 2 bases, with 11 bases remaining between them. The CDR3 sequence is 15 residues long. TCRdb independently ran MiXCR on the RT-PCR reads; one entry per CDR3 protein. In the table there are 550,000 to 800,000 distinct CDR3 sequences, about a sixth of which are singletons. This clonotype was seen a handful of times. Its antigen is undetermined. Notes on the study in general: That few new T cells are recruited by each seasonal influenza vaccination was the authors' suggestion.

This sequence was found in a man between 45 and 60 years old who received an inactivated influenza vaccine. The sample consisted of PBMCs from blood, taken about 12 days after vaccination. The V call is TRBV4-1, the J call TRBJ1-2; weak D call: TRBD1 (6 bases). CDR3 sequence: CASSQGPTGNYGYTF. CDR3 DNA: TGCGCCAGCAGCCAAGGTCCCACAGGGAACTATGGCTACACCTTC.